This TCR beta chain was recorded in a study of blood T cell repertoires in COVID-19. The overall study: Samples of COVID-19 (acute and convalescent) were obtained from the United States, Italy and Spain. PBMCs, B-cell-depleted T cells, or T cells were the source of the cDNA or gDNA that made up the material.

As handled by the study authors: How many nucleated cells were present was estimated from reference gene primer amplification. Method: immunoSEQ multiplex PCR; TCRdb's copy keeps in-frame clones and lacks some. V and J calls and clone size are copied from that table; D and trimming were computed from the DNA. The table records 200,000 or so clones, roughly four fifths of them present only once. The sequencing input was peripheral blood. The clonotype was recovered from a woman in her thirties or forties with acute or convalescent COVID-19.

The CDR3 loop reads CASSEKGGTADTQYF. DNA for the CDR3: TGTGCCAGCAGTGAAAAGGGCGGGACCGCAGATACGCAGTATTTT. The V call is TRBV6-4, the J call TRBJ2-3; a weak D match, TRBD2 (6 bases). Per the germline V gene, CDR1 is MRHNA and CDR2 is SNTAGT. This CDR3 has 15 amino acids. The germline V and J ends were trimmed by 3 bases and 4 bases, with 14 bases remaining between them.